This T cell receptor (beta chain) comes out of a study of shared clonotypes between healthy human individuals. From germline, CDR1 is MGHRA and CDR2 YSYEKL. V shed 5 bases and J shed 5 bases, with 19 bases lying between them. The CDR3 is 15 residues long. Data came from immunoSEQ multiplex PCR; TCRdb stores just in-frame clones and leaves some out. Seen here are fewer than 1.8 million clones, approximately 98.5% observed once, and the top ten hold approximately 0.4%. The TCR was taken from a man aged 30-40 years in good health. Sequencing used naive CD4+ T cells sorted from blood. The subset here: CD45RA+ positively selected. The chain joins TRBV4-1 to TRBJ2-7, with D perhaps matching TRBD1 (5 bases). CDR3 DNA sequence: TGCGCCAGCAGCTTAGCTGGTGCAGGGCCCCACGAGCAGTACTTC. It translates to CASSLAGAGPHEQYF.